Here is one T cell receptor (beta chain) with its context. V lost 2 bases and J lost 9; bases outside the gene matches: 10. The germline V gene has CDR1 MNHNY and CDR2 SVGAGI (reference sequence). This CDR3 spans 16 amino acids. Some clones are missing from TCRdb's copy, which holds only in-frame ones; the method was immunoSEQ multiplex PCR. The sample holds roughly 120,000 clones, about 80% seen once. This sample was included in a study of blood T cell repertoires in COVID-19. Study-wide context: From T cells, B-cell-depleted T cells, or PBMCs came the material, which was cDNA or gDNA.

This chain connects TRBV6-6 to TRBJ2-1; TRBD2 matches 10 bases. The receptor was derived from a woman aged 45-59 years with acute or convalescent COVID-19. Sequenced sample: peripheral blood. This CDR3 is CASSYRSGGTPTEQFF. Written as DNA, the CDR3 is TGTGCCAGCAGTTACCGTAGCGGGGGGACGCCCACTGAGCAGTTCTTC.